The T cell receptor (beta chain) under discussion was sequenced for a study of blood T cell repertoires in COVID-19. Assay used: immunoSEQ multiplex PCR; TCRdb lists only in-frame clones, some missing. The data hold 180,000 or so clones, with 75% to 90% observed a single time. This CDR3 is 16 amino acids long. Looked up from germline, CDR1 is SGHRS and CDR2 is YFSETQ. V was trimmed by 0 bases and J by 0 bases, leaving 11 bases between them. The TCR comes from a woman aged 55-75 years with acute or convalescent COVID-19. This chain connects TRBV5-1 to TRBJ2-3; D gene unclear. Source material: peripheral blood. This CDR3 reads CASSLGPSGSTDTQYF. As DNA, the CDR3 is TGCGCCAGCAGCTTGGGCCCATCCGGGAGCACAGATACGCAGTATTTT.